A single sample is the source of the 29 T cell receptor beta chains below, sequenced in a study of control samples from healthy donors and cancer patients. Clones were read by immunoSEQ multiplex PCR, and TCRdb kept only the in-frame ones, dropping some. Of about 180,000 clones listed, around 90% are singletons. Sequenced input: blood. The receptor set was obtained from a young man in good health.

The gene calls are TRBV6-5 and TRBJ2-1; possible D gene TRBD2, 6 bases. Germline lookup yields CDR1 MNHEY and CDR2 SVGAGI. Trimming removed 4 bases from V and 5 bases from J, with 18 bases in between. The CDR3 sequence is 16 residues long. The CDR3 reads CASSSTGTPSDNEQFF. The CDR3 coding sequence is TGTGCCAGCAGTTCGACCGGGACTCCAAGCGACAATGAGCAGTTCTTC.

The chain combines TRBV7-8 with TRBJ1-1, with D possibly being TRBD1 (5 bases). CDR1 and CDR2 from the germline V gene are SGHVS and FQNEAQ. The CDR3 totals 15 residues. V was trimmed by 2 bases and J by 4 bases, leaving 14 bases between them. The CDR3 sequence is CASSLNEGLVTEAFF. In DNA, the CDR3 is TGTGCCAGCAGCTTAAATGAGGGACTTGTCACTGAAGCTTTCTTT.

The CDR3 DNA follows: TGTGCCAGCAGTTCCCAGGGAATCAATTCACCCCTCCACTTT. This codes for CASSSQGINSPLHF. This chain uses TRBV27 with TRBJ1-6, with D perhaps TRBD1 (5 bases). V was cut by 4 bases and J by 7 bases, with 11 bases left in between. The CDR3 length is 14 residues. Germline CDR1 MNHEY, CDR2 SMNVEV (reference sequence).

This clone was recorded only once. The chain joins TRBV7-2 to TRBJ1-6; TRBD1 agrees at 7 bases. V shed 3 bases, J shed 6 bases, and the junction held 5 bases outside the gene matches. The CDR3 is made up of 15 amino acids. From germline, CDR1 is SGHTA and CDR2 FQGNSA. The CDR3: CASSLAGTANSPLHF. CDR3 nucleotide sequence: TGTGCCAGCAGCTTGGCCGGGACAGCTAATTCACCCCTCCACTTT.

This clone was counted only a few times. This rearrangement joins TRBV20-1 to TRBJ2-1; D not resolved. The germline V and J ends were trimmed by 3 bases and 1 base, with 7 bases remaining between them. Germline V gives CDR1 DFQATT, CDR2 SNEGSKA (reference sequence). The CDR3 is 13 amino acids. In DNA, the CDR3 is TGCAGTGCTAGTCTCGGTTCCTACAATGAGCAGTTCTTC. Translated: CSASLGSYNEQFF.

The chain is built from TRBV5-1 and TRBJ1-4; the D gene is possibly TRBD1 (5 bases). CDR1 and CDR2 (germline): SGHRS, YFSETQ. Between the trimmed V and J ends, which lost 4 bases and 0 bases, there was a span of 13 bases. CDR3 length: 16 amino acids. The CDR3 DNA reads TGCGCCAGCAGCATCAGGGCACAGGCAACTAATGAAAAACTGTTTTTT. Its protein product is CASSIRAQATNEKLFF. The full variable domain, its missing parts supplied by reference TRBV5-1 and TRBJ1-4, is KAGVTQTPRYLIKTRGQQVTLSCSPISGHRSVSWYQQTPGQGLQFLFEYFSETQRNKGNFPGRFSGRQFSNSRSEMNVSTLELGDSALYLCASSIRAQATNEKLFFGSGTQLSVL.

The chain recombines TRBV14 with TRBJ2-5; 7 bases are shared with TRBD2. Germline CDR1 is SGHDN and CDR2 is FVKESK. The CDR3 loop spans 13 amino acids. The trim removed 5 bases at V and 5 bases at J, leaving 5 bases unmatched. CDR3 sequence: CASSLGLVETQYF. In DNA form, the CDR3 reads TGTGCCAGCAGCTTAGGACTAGTGGAGACCCAGTACTTC.

This chain links TRBV2 with TRBJ2-3; a weak D match, TRBD2 (6 bases). CDR3 length equals 13 residues. Trimming pared 4 bases from V and 5 bases from J, leaving 10 bases between. Looked up from germline, CDR1 is SNHLY and CDR2 is FYNNEI. The CDR3 sequence is CASSGQGLDTQYF. The CDR3, as DNA: TGTGCCAGCAGTGGGCAGGGACTAGATACGCAGTATTTT.

The V call is TRBV5-1, the J call TRBJ1-4, with 7 bases identical to TRBD1. J lost 4 bases, V lost 4 bases, and 4 bases had no gene match. The CDR3 covers 14 residues. Looked up from germline, CDR1 is SGHRS and CDR2 is YFSETQ. The CDR3 coding sequence is TGCGCCAGCAGCGTCCGGGACAGTAATGAAAAACTGTTTTTT. Its translation: CASSVRDSNEKLFF.

This clone was counted a single time. The chain couples TRBV6-2 or TRBV6-3 to TRBJ2-7, with TRBD2 matching over 7 bases. V shed 6 bases and J 5 bases; nucleotides not matched to a gene: 13. The CDR3 is 15 amino acids. The germline CDR1 and CDR2 sequences are MNHEY and SVGEGT. CDR3 bases: TGTGCCAGCAGCCCCAAGGAGGGAGGGCCCCACGAGCAGTACTTC. It yields the protein CASSPKEGGPHEQYF.

The chain combines TRBV19 with TRBJ2-5; D gene ambiguous. CDR1 and CDR2 (germline): LNHDA, SQIVND (reference sequence). Trimming left V 6 bases short and J 3 bases short, with 14 bases between. The CDR3 is 14 amino acids. The CDR3: CASRRSSREETQYF. DNA of the CDR3: TGTGCCAGTAGACGCTCTTCCCGGGAAGAGACCCAGTACTTC.

The V and J genes are TRBV23-1 and TRBJ1-2, with no clear D. TRBV23-1 is recorded as an ORF, its role being uncertain. This CDR3 spans 14 amino acids. V lost 0 bases and J 4 bases, leaving 9 bases between the germline ends. This chain's CDR3 is CASSQSEGLYGYTF. CDR3 sequence (DNA): TGCGCCAGCAGTCAATCGGAGGGTCTCTATGGCTACACCTTC.

CDR3 nucleotide sequence: TGTGCCTGGAGGACAGGGGGCTCGTACACCGGGGAGCTGTTTTTT. It codes for CAWRTGGSYTGELFF. V usage is TRBV30 and J usage is TRBJ2-2; 10 nucleotides match TRBD1. From germline, CDR1 is GTSNPN and CDR2 SVGIG (reference sequence). The CDR3 runs 15 residues. V shed 3 bases and J 3 bases; nucleotides not matched to a gene: 4.

In DNA form, the CDR3 reads TGCGCCAGTCACGTGGAACCTAGCTCCTACAATGAGCAGTTCTTC. Residues: CASHVEPSSYNEQFF. The chain joins TRBV5-1 to TRBJ2-1; D not certain. V lost 8 bases and J lost 0, with 15 bases in between. CDR1 is SGHRS, CDR2 YFSETQ, per germline. This CDR3 has 15 amino acids.

The J gene is TRBJ1-6, the V gene TRBV15; D remains unclear. The CDR3 contains 17 residues. V lost 4 bases to trimming and J lost 3 bases, with 16 bases between them. Germline V gives CDR1 LNHNV, CDR2 YYDKDF (reference sequence). DNA of the CDR3: TGTGCCACCAGCACTACAAAGGCCGGCGACTATAATTCACCCCTCCACTTT. Its translation: CATSTTKAGDYNSPLHF.

V usage is TRBV7-9 and J usage is TRBJ1-2, with D perhaps matching TRBD1 (6 bases). Germline CDR1 is SEHNR and CDR2 is FQNEAQ (reference sequence). V dropped 5 bases and J dropped 7 bases, with 14 bases sitting between them. The CDR3 consists of 13 residues. The CDR3 bases are TGTGCCAGCAGCCCTATCGGGGGCAGTGGCTACACCTTC. Translation gives CASSPIGGSGYTF.

The CDR3: CASRVLGSGELFF. The CDR3 region has the DNA TGTGCCAGCAGGGTTTTGGGATCCGGGGAGCTGTTTTTT. This chain joins TRBV3-1 (or the pseudogene TRBV3-2) and TRBJ2-2, with D unclear. Germline CDR1 and CDR2: LGHDT and YNNKEL (reference sequence). V gave up 6 bases and J gave up 6 bases, with 11 bases separating them. The CDR3 is 13 residues long.

The chain couples TRBV25-1 to TRBJ1-2; D is possibly TRBD1 (5 bases). The CDR3 runs 14 residues. Germline V gene sequence: CDR1 MGHDK, CDR2 SYGVNS. V was pared by 6 bases and J by 6 bases, with 17 bases between. This CDR3 reads CASSPRGEKDGYTF. DNA for the CDR3: TGTGCCAGCAGCCCCAGAGGGGAGAAGGATGGCTACACCTTC.

The chain recombines TRBV7-9 with TRBJ2-7; D unresolved. V lost 5 bases, J lost 6 bases, and 8 bases lay in between. Germline assignment: CDR1 SEHNR and CDR2 FQNEAQ (reference sequence). This CDR3 comprises 11 residues. CDR3 in DNA: TGTGCCAGCAGCCGCTCCCTCGAGCAGTACTTC. Translating gives CASSRSLEQYF.

V is TRBV19 and J is TRBJ2-3, with TRBD2 matching over 9 bases. This CDR3 has 16 amino acids. J gave up 2 bases and V 4 bases, and 7 bases lay outside the gene matches. Looked up from germline, CDR1 is LNHDA and CDR2 is SQIVND (reference sequence). The CDR3 DNA reads as TGTGCCAGTAGTAGGATTGGCGGGGGGGTCACAGATACGCAGTATTTT. Amino acid sequence: CASSRIGGGVTDTQYF.

This chain links TRBV5-6 with TRBJ2-5; 7 bases line up with TRBD1. This CDR3 has 14 amino acids. From germline, CDR1 is SGHDT and CDR2 YYEEEE. V was clipped by 0 bases and J by 4 bases; unmatched bases: 3. The CDR3 reads CASSLANRGETQYF. The CDR3 bases are TGTGCCAGCAGCTTGGCCAACAGGGGAGAGACCCAGTACTTC.

J is TRBJ1-1 and V is TRBV7-9, with TRBD1 matching over 10 bases. Per the germline V gene, CDR1 is SEHNR and CDR2 is FQNEAQ (reference sequence). Germline trimming cut 5 bases from V and 1 base from J; bases unmatched to any gene: 4. The CDR3 consists of 15 residues. CDR3 residues: CASSPRTGGNTEAFF. The DNA for the CDR3 is TGTGCCAGCAGCCCTCGGACAGGGGGGAACACTGAAGCTTTCTTT.

This clone was detected only once. The chain uses TRBV6-5 and TRBJ1-2; D gene unclear. Deletions cut 0 bases from V and 4 bases from J, with 9 bases between. Germline CDR1 MNHEY, CDR2 SVGAGI. CDR3 length: 14 amino acids. CDR3 nucleotide sequence: TGTGCCAGCAGTTACTCGACACACACCTATGGCTACACCTTC. Translated: CASSYSTHTYGYTF.

The chain joins TRBV10-2 to TRBJ1-1; D unresolved. Germline V gene data show CDR1 as WSHSY and CDR2 as SAAADI. V lost 3 bases and J lost 0, with 8 bases in between. The CDR3 runs to 14 residues. The CDR3, as DNA: TGCGCCAGCAGTGACCAGCCTATGAACACTGAAGCTTTCTTT. As protein: CASSDQPMNTEAFF.

The rearrangement links TRBV27 to TRBJ1-2, with unresolved D. Trimming stripped 3 bases from V and 5 bases from J, with 10 bases between. CDR1 and CDR2 from the germline V gene are MNHEY and SMNVEV (reference sequence). The CDR3 length is 13 residues. The DNA of the CDR3 is TGTGCCAGCAGTTTGGGTCAGGAATATGGCTACACCTTC. Its protein product is CASSLGQEYGYTF.

This clone has a single count. The V call is TRBV5-1, the J call TRBJ2-3; D not resolved. Looked up from germline, CDR1 is SGHRS and CDR2 is YFSETQ. The CDR3 extends over 13 amino acids. The V and J ends lost 4 bases and 6 bases respectively, with 12 bases between them. In nucleotides, the CDR3 is TGCGCCAGCAGCACCTCAATGGGGGATACGCAGTATTTT. Its translation: CASSTSMGDTQYF.

The chain carries TRBV5-1 and TRBJ2-2; weak D call: TRBD1 (6 bases). The CDR3 is made up of 16 amino acids. In germline, CDR1 is SGHRS, CDR2 YFSETQ. V lost 4 bases to trimming and J lost 1 base, with 14 bases between them. The DNA of the CDR3 is TGCGCCAGCAGCGACGCATCACAGGGGAACACCGGGGAGCTGTTTTTT. It encodes CASSDASQGNTGELFF.

This chain's CDR3 is CASSQDPELTDTQYF. In DNA form, the CDR3 reads TGTGCCAGCAGCCAAGATCCGGAGTTGACAGATACGCAGTATTTT. V is TRBV3-1 (or the pseudogene TRBV3-2) and J is TRBJ2-3; D is uncertain. V was clipped by 0 bases and J by 3 bases, with 10 bases between them. This CDR3 is 15 amino acids long. CDR1 LGHDT and CDR2 YNNKEL come from the germline V gene (reference sequence).

The chain carries TRBV6-1 and TRBJ1-2; D is unresolved. CDR1 and CDR2 from the germline V gene are MNHNS and SASEGT. CDR3 length: 15 residues. V lost 2 bases, J lost 5 bases, and 15 bases lay in between. The CDR3 bases are TGTGCCAGCAGTGAACCCGTCGATTACGGGTATGGCTACACCTTC. Protein: CASSEPVDYGYGYTF.